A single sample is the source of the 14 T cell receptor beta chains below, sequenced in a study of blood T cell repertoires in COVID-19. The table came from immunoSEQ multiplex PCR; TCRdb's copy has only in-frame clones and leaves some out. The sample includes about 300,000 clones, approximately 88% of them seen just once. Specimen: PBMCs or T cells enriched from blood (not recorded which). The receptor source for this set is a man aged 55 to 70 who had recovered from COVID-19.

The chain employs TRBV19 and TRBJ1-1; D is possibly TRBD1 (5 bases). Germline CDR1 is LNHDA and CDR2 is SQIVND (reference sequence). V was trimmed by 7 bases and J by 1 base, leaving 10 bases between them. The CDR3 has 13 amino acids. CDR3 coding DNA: TGTGCCAGTATCAGGGATCCGAACACTGAAGCTTTCTTT. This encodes CASIRDPNTEAFF.

The CDR3, as DNA: TGTGCCAGCGGAGGGCGCCTAACTAGCGGGAGGGCAGATACGCAGTATTTT. Translation gives CASGGRLTSGRADTQYF. This chain uses TRBV28 with TRBJ2-3; 13 bases align to TRBD2. The CDR3 spans 17 residues. Germline V gene sequence: CDR1 MDHEN, CDR2 SYDVKM. V was clipped by 8 bases and J by 4 bases; unmatched bases: 12.

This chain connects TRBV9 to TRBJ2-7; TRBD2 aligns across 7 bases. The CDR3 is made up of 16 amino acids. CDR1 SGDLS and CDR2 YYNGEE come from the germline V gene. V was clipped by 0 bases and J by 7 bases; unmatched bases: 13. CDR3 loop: CASSVGTGGTLGEQYF. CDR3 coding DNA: TGTGCCAGCAGCGTAGGTACGGGAGGAACCCTCGGGGAGCAGTACTTC.

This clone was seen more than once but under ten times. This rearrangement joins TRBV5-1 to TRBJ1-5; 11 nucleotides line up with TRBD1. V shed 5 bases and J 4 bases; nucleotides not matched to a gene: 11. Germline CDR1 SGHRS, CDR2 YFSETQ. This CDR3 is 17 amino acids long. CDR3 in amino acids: CASREGTGGNSNQPQHF. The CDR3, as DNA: TGCGCCAGCAGAGAAGGGACAGGGGGTAATAGTAATCAGCCCCAGCATTTT.

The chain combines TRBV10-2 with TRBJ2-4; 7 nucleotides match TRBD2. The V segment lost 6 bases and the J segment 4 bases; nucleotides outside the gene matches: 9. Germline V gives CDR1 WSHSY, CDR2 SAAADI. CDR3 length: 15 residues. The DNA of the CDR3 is TGCGCCAGCAGGATGGGTCGGCGGGAGAAAAACATTCAGTACTTC. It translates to CASRMGRREKNIQYF.

CDR3 bases: TGCGCCAGCGGACAGGGAGATCTGTCCGAAAAACTGTTTTTT. This codes for CASGQGDLSEKLFF. The J gene is TRBJ1-4, the V gene TRBV5-1; 8 bases map to TRBD1. V gave up 7 bases and J gave up 8 bases; unmatched junction bases: 10. The CDR3 has 14 residues. Germline V CDR1 and CDR2: SGHRS, YFSETQ.

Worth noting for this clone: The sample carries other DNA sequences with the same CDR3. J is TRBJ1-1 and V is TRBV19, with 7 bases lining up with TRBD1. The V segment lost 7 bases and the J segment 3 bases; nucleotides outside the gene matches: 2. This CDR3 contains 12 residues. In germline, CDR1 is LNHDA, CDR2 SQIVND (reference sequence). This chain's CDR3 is CASTTGYTEAFF. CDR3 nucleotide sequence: TGTGCCAGTACGACAGGGTACACTGAAGCTTTCTTT.

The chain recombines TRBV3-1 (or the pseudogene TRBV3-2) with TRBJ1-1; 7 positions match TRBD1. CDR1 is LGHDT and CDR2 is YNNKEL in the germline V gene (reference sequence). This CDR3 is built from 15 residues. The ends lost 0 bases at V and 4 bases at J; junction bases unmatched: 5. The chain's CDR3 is CASSQDYSGGTEAFF. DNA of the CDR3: TGTGCCAGCAGCCAAGATTATTCAGGGGGCACTGAAGCTTTCTTT.

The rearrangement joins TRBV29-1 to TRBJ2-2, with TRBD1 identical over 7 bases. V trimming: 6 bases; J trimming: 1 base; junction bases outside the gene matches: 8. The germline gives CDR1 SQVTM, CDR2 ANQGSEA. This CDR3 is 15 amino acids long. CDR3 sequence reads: CSVAMDRMNTGELFF. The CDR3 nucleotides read TGCAGCGTCGCTATGGACAGGATGAACACCGGGGAGCTGTTTTTT.

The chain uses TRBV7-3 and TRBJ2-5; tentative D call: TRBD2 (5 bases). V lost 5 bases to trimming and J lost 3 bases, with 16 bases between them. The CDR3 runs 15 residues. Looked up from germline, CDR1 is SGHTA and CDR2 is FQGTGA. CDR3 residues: CASSQGPGREETQYF. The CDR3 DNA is TGTGCCAGCAGCCAAGGACCGGGAAGGGAAGAGACCCAGTACTTC.

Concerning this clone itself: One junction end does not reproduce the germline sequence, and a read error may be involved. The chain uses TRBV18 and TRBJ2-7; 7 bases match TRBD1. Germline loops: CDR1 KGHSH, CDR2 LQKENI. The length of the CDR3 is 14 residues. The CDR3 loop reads CASSPLGQTYEQYF. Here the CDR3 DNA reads TGTGCCAGCTCGCCACTGGGACAGACCTACGAGCAGTACTTC.

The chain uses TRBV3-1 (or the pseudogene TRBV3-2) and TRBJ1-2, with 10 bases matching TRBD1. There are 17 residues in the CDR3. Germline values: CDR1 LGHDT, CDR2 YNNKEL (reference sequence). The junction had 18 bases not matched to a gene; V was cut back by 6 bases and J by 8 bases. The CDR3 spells CASRPEPGQGYPGGYTF. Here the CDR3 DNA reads TGTGCCAGCAGACCAGAACCGGGACAGGGGTACCCGGGGGGCTACACCTTC.

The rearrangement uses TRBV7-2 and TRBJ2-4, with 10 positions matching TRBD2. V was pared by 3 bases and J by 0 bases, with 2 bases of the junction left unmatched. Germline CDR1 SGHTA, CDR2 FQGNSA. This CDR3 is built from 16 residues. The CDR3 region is CASSFSSGRAKNIQYF. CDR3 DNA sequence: TGTGCCAGCAGCTTCTCTAGCGGGAGAGCCAAAAACATTCAGTACTTC.

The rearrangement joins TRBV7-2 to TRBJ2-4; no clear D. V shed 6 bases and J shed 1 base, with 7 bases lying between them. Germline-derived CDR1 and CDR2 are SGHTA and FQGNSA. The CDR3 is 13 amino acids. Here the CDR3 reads CASSLQAKNIQYF. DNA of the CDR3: TGTGCCAGCAGTCTCCAGGCCAAAAACATTCAGTACTTC.